This is a list of T cell receptor beta chains from one sample in a study of blood T cell repertoires in COVID-19. Sequencing was performed with immunoSEQ multiplex PCR; in TCRdb, only in-frame clones are kept and a portion is missing. In the table there are about 250,000 clones, roughly 84% of which are singletons. The source material was peripheral blood. The receptors were gathered from a woman aged 40-49 years who had recovered from COVID-19. CDR3s include the opening cysteine and the closing phenylalanine or tryptophan. A D gene is named only where the DNA matches it firmly. Where a row states a size, it is once, few, many or the class of an expanded clone; other rows omit it.

DNA	CDR3	D	size	J	V
TGTGCCAGCAGCCGACAGGGGGAAAGATTTGCTGAAGCTTTCTTT	CASSRQGERFAEAFF	TRBD1	NA	TRBJ1-1	TRBV7-6
TGTGCCAGCAGTGAGGGCAGGGGAAGTGAAAAACTGTTTTTT	CASSEGRGSEKLFF	NA	NA	TRBJ1-4	TRBV2
TGTGCCAGCAGTTTTCAGGGGTTGAGCACTGAAGCTTTCTTT	CASSFQGLSTEAFF	NA	NA	TRBJ1-1	TRBV28
TGTGCCATCAGTGGTCCCGCGGCGGATGAGCAGTTCTTC	CAISGPAADEQFF	NA	many	TRBJ2-1	TRBV10-3
TGTGCCAGCAGCCCTCGGGGAGGGACTGAAGCTTTCTTT	CASSPRGGTEAFF	NA	NA	TRBJ1-1	TRBV13
TGCGCCAGCAGCTTAGGGGGGGCGGGCCCCCAAGAGACCCAGTACTTC	CASSLGGAGPQETQYF	NA	NA	TRBJ2-5	TRBV5-1
TGTGCCAGCGGACAGGGCGTGTGGGACACTGAAGCTTTCTTT	CASGQGVWDTEAFF	TRBD1	NA	TRBJ1-1	TRBV6-6
TGTGCCAGCTCACTAGGGGGCTTGAACACTGAAGCTTTCTTT	CASSLGGLNTEAFF	TRBD1	NA	TRBJ1-1	TRBV18
TGTGCCAGCAGCTTGGGGGGCAGGAGAAGGACTGAAGCTTTCTTT	CASSLGGRRRTEAFF	NA	NA	TRBJ1-1	TRBV5-4
TGCGCCAGCAGCTTAGAGGGGGTTGGGGCCAACGTCCTGACTTTC	CASSLEGVGANVLTF	NA	NA	TRBJ2-6	TRBV5-1
TGTGCCAGCAGTGCAGACAGGGACTTCAATCAGCCCCAGCATTTT	CASSADRDFNQPQHF	TRBD1	NA	TRBJ1-5	TRBV2
TGCAGCGTTGAAGGCCGGGCAGGGGGAAAACTGTTTTTT	CSVEGRAGGKLFF	TRBD1	NA	TRBJ1-4	TRBV29-1
TGTGCCATCAGTGAAGCGGGCACTGGGTCCTCCTTCTCCTACGAGCAGTACTTC	CAISEAGTGSSFSYEQYF	NA	NA	TRBJ2-7	TRBV10-3
TGTGCCAGCAGTCCTCGGATGGGCTTGGATACGCAGTATTTT	CASSPRMGLDTQYF	NA	NA	TRBJ2-3	TRBV6-5
TGTGCCTCCGGGGGAGTTTACAATGAGCAGTTCTTC	CASGGVYNEQFF	NA	NA	TRBJ2-1	TRBV10-3
TGTGCCAGCAGTGAAGGCCGAGCCTACGAGCAGTACTTC	CASSEGRAYEQYF	NA	NA	TRBJ2-7	TRBV6-1
TGTGCCAGCAGTTTTACGCAGACCTACGAGCAGTACTTC	CASSFTQTYEQYF	NA	NA	TRBJ2-7	TRBV6-2/TRBV6-3
TGTGCCAGCAGACGGCTGACTAGCGGGGGGGAGGAGACCCAGTACTTC	CASRRLTSGGEETQYF	TRBD2	NA	TRBJ2-5	TRBV27
TGTGCCAGCAGCCAAGACTGGGACAGGGGTATCTATGGCTACACCTTC	CASSQDWDRGIYGYTF	TRBD1	NA	TRBJ1-2	TRBV3-1/TRBV3-2
TGTGCCAGCAGGGACAGTCCCAAAGGGACCCAGTACTTC	CASRDSPKGTQYF	NA	NA	TRBJ2-5	TRBV2
TGTGCCAGCAGCTTAGGCTCGCTAGCCTACGAGCAGTACTTC	CASSLGSLAYEQYF	NA	NA	TRBJ2-7	TRBV7-9
TGTGCCAGCAGTCCTGGGACAGGGGGCAGGGAGACCCAGTACTTC	CASSPGTGGRETQYF	TRBD1	NA	TRBJ2-5	TRBV28
TGTGCCAGCAGCTTTTTGGGACAGGGAGTCAACTATGGCTACACCTTC	CASSFLGQGVNYGYTF	TRBD1	NA	TRBJ1-2	TRBV7-9
TGTGCCAGCTCACCAACGAGAGAGACCCAGTACTTC	CASSPTRETQYF	NA	NA	TRBJ2-5	TRBV18
TGTGCCAGCAGTTTCTACGGGGGATCCGGAGGCACCGGGGAGCTGTTTTTT	CASSFYGGSGGTGELFF	NA	NA	TRBJ2-2	TRBV27
TGTGCCAGTATGGGGCACAGTGTCGTTGAAGCTTTCTTT	CASMGHSVVEAFF	NA	NA	TRBJ1-1	TRBV27
TGTGCCAGCAGCTTGATGGCAGGCTACGAGCAGTACTTC	CASSLMAGYEQYF	NA	NA	TRBJ2-7	TRBV5-5
TGCGCCAGCAGCTTGACCAGGCCGAGCACCGGGGAGCTGTTTTTT	CASSLTRPSTGELFF	NA	NA	TRBJ2-2	TRBV5-1
TGTGCCAGCAGCTTGGCTGCAGGACTCTCCCTTAGCTCCTACGAGCAGTACTTC	CASSLAAGLSLSSYEQYF	NA	NA	TRBJ2-7	TRBV5-5
TGTGCCAGCAGAGGGACAGCTCCGGCCGAGCAGTACTTC	CASRGTAPAEQYF	TRBD1	NA	TRBJ2-7	TRBV28
TGTGCCACGAGGGCAACCGAGGCTCTGACCCAGTACTTC	CATRATEALTQYF	NA	NA	TRBJ2-5	TRBV12-3/TRBV12-4
TGTGCCAGCAGCTTAAGCGGGGGGGCGAAGGATTCTGAGCAGTTCTTC	CASSLSGGAKDSEQFF	TRBD2	few	TRBJ2-1	TRBV7-3
TGTGCCAGCGGACAGTTCTCTGGAAACACCATATATTTT	CASGQFSGNTIYF	NA	NA	TRBJ1-3	TRBV19
TGTGCCAGCAGTTTACCCGACAGGGGGGGTGGCACTGAAGCTTTCTTT	CASSLPDRGGGTEAFF	TRBD1	few	TRBJ1-1	TRBV28
TGTGCCAGCAGCCCCCCAGGGACCGGGGAGCTGTTTTTT	CASSPPGTGELFF	NA	NA	TRBJ2-2	TRBV12-3/TRBV12-4
TGCGCCAGCAGAAGATCACAGGGCAACTCCTACGAGCAGTACTTC	CASRRSQGNSYEQYF	NA	NA	TRBJ2-7	TRBV5-1
TGTGCCAGTACCAGGGAAAGAGAATCCTACGAGCAGTACTTC	CASTRERESYEQYF	NA	NA	TRBJ2-7	TRBV2
TGTGCCAGCCGAGGGAAAATTTCCACAGATACGCAGTATTTT	CASRGKISTDTQYF	NA	NA	TRBJ2-3	TRBV2
TGTGCCAGCTCACCACAGCAGGGGTTAAATTCACCCCTCCACTTT	CASSPQQGLNSPLHF	NA	NA	TRBJ1-6	TRBV18
TGTGCCAGCAGCAAGGGACAGGGGGCGGATCGAAACACCATATATTTT	CASSKGQGADRNTIYF	TRBD1	once	TRBJ1-3	TRBV7-9
TGCGCCAGCAGCTCGGGACAGGGATCCACCGGGGAGCTGTTTTTT	CASSSGQGSTGELFF	TRBD1	NA	TRBJ2-2	TRBV5-1
TGTGCCAGTAGTCTCCAGGGGGTAGGTGAGCAGTTCTTC	CASSLQGVGEQFF	TRBD1	NA	TRBJ2-1	TRBV19
TGCGCCAGCAGCCACGGACAGAGAGTTAACTCTGAGATGAACACTGAAGCTTTCTTT	CASSHGQRVNSEMNTEAFF	NA	once	TRBJ1-1	TRBV5-1
TGTGCCAGCAGAACCAGGGGCGCAGATACGCAGTATTTT	CASRTRGADTQYF	NA	NA	TRBJ2-3	TRBV2
TGTGCCAGTAGCAACCTGGGCCCTAATGAAAAACTGTTTTTT	CASSNLGPNEKLFF	NA	NA	TRBJ1-4	TRBV19
TGTGCCAGTAGTCTGAACAGGGTTGATAATTCACCCCTCCACTTT	CASSLNRVDNSPLHF	NA	NA	TRBJ1-6	TRBV19
TGTGCCAGCAACTTGGACAGGGACAATGAGCAGTTCTTC	CASNLDRDNEQFF	TRBD1	NA	TRBJ2-1	TRBV6-5
TGCGCCAGCAGCCCATGGACAGAAGTATACAATGAGCAGTTCTTC	CASSPWTEVYNEQFF	NA	NA	TRBJ2-1	TRBV5-1
TGTGGTAGCCGGGACTACTACGAGCAGTACTTC	CGSRDYYEQYF	TRBD2	NA	TRBJ2-7	TRBV6-6
TGTGCCTGGAGCGAAAGCAGGGTATTACTCTATGGCTACACCTTC	CAWSESRVLLYGYTF	NA	NA	TRBJ1-2	TRBV30
TGCAGCGTCTGGACAGGGAGTTGGACTGAAGCTTTCTTT	CSVWTGSWTEAFF	TRBD1	NA	TRBJ1-1	TRBV29-1
TGTGCCAGCGAACGGACAGGGAGCAATCAGCCCCAGCATTTT	CASERTGSNQPQHF	TRBD1	NA	TRBJ1-5	TRBV2
TGCAGCGTTGATGGACAGGGAGTCAACGTCCTGACTTTC	CSVDGQGVNVLTF	TRBD1	NA	TRBJ2-6	TRBV29-1
TGTGCCAGCAGCTTAGAAGGGGGTGAGAGGGGTTTCTTT	CASSLEGGERGFF	NA	NA	TRBJ1-1	TRBV11-2
TGTGCCAGCAGGGAGGATGGCAATCAGCCCCAGCATTTT	CASREDGNQPQHF	NA	NA	TRBJ1-5	TRBV28